These 2 T cell receptor beta chains came from one sample sequenced in a study of blood T cell repertoires in COVID-19. The repertoire was sequenced with immunoSEQ multiplex PCR; TCRdb's copy has only in-frame clones and lacks some. Here the sample spans fewer than 400,000 clones, 85% to 90% being singletons. The specimen sequenced was PBMCs or T cells enriched from blood (not recorded which). The receptors were sampled from a young man who had recovered from COVID-19.

J is TRBJ2-7 and V is TRBV28; TRBD2 agrees at 9 bases. This CDR3 region has 15 residues. Germline assignment: CDR1 MDHEN and CDR2 SYDVKM. V lost 4 bases, J lost 2 bases, and 6 bases stayed unmatched. CDR3 residues: CASSSASGVPYEQYF. The CDR3, as DNA: TGTGCCAGCAGTTCCGCTAGCGGGGTTCCCTACGAGCAGTACTTC.

The chain has TRBV29-1 and TRBJ1-1; the D gene is possibly TRBD1 (6 bases). CDR3 length equals 11 residues. CDR1 SQVTM and CDR2 ANQGSEA come from the germline V gene. Trimming shortened V by 7 bases and J by 7 bases, and 13 bases separated the two germline ends. The CDR3 loop is CSAMRGNEAFF. As DNA, the CDR3 is TGCAGCGCCATGAGGGGGAATGAAGCTTTCTTT.